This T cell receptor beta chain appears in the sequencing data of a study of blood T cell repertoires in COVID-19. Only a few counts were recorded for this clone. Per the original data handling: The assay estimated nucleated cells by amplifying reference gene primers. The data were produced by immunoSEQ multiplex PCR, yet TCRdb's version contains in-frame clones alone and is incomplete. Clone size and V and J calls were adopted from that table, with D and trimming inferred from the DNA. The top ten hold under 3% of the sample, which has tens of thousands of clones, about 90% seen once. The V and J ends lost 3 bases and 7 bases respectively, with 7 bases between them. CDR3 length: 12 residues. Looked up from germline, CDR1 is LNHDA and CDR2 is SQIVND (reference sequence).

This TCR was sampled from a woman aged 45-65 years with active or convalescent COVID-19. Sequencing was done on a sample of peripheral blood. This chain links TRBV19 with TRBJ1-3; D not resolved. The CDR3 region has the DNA TGTGCCAGTAGTATCTTGCGGAACACCATATATTTT. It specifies CASSILRNTIYF.